This is a list of T cell receptor beta chains from one sample in a study of early T cells in non-severe SARS-CoV-2 infection. TCRdb reanalysed the 5' RACE reads using MiXCR and keeps one entry per CDR3 protein. The profile covers 46,000 or so distinct CDR3 sequences, with around 13% appearing a single time and roughly 10% taken by the ten largest. The material sequenced was whole blood. Receptors originate from an adult who was a healthcare worker with PCR-confirmed SARS-CoV-2 infection or an uninfected control (not recorded which). CDR3s leave out the opening cysteine and the closing phenylalanine or tryptophan. D genes are given only for firm matches.

D gene,V gene,J gene,CDR3 protein
TRBD1,TRBV20-1,TRBJ1-1,SARDPGAGGWTEAF
TRBD1,TRBV6-4,TRBJ2-3,ARFTDRESTDTQY
TRBD2,TRBV27,TRBJ2-7,ASRTTSGTSLRSH
NA,TRBV12-3/TRBV12-4,TRBJ2-5,ASRLLGTETQY
NA,TRBV7-9,TRBJ2-5,ASSLSLGVETQY
NA,TRBV29-1,TRBJ2-3,SVGGALTDTQY
NA,TRBV7-9,TRBJ1-2,ASSLAPRQDPDGYT
NA,TRBV7-3,TRBJ2-2,ASSLNFPNTGELF
NA,TRBV19,TRBJ2-7,ASSTQGRSSYEQY
NA,TRBV12-3/TRBV12-4,TRBJ2-7,ASSIQGYEQY
NA,TRBV20-1,TRBJ2-5,SASKGVQETQY
NA,TRBV5-1,TRBJ1-2,ASSLGQIKYGYT
NA,TRBV6-1,TRBJ1-2,ASSERADYGYT
NA,TRBV11-1,TRBJ2-1,ASSLNWGSPYNEQF
TRBD1,TRBV27,TRBJ1-2,ASRGGQGASVSVGYT
TRBD1,TRBV12-3/TRBV12-4,TRBJ2-7,ASSPTRDRMY
NA,TRBV5-1,TRBJ2-5,ASSKGGQSQETQY
NA,TRBV6-6,TRBJ2-6,ASSGANVLT
TRBD2,TRBV24-1,TRBJ2-7,ATQEAGGPYEQY
NA,TRBV7-3,TRBJ2-6,ASSYSGASGANVLT